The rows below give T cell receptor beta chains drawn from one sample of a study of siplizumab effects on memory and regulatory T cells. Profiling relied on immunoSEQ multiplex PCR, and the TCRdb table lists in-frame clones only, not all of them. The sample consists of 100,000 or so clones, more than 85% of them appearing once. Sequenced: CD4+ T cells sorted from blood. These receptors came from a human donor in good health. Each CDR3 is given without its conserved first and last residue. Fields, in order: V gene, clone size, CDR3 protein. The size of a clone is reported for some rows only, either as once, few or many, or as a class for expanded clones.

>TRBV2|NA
ATSREGYEQY
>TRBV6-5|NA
ASNLAARYEQY
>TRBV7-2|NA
ASSAGQVYGYT
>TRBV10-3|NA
ATGGSPYEQY
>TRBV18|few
ASSQGRDQPQH
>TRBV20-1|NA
SASGGVGYT
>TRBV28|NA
ASSSSGSTDTQY
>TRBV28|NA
ASSLPVGTPLYEQY
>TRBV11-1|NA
ASSLEGQAYNEQF
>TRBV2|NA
ASRSYGYT
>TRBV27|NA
ASRISGTEGNQPQH
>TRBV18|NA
ASSPQQQGVHQPQH
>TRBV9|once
ASSVTGATDTQY
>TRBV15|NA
ATSREVVMKTQY
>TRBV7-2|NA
ASSLAASTDTQY